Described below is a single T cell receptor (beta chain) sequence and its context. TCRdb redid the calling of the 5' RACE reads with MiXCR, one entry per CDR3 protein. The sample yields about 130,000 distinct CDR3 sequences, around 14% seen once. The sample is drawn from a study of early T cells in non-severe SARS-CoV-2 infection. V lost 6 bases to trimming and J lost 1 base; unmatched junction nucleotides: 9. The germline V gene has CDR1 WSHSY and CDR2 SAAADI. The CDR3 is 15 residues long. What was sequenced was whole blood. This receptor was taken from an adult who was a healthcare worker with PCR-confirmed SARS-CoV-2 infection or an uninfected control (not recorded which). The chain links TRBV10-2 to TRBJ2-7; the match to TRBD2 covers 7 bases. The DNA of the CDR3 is TGCGCCAGCAGCGGAGGGGCGGGGGAGTCCTACGAGCAGTACTTC. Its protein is CASSGGAGESYEQYF.